The 9 T cell receptor beta chains presented below share a single source sample, sequenced in a study of blood T cell repertoires in COVID-19. Data came from immunoSEQ multiplex PCR; TCRdb stores just in-frame clones and leaves some out. The sample has about 110,000 clones, approximately 70% seen once; the top ten hold roughly 2%. The sequenced material came from peripheral blood. The receptors derive from a woman aged 40-49 years with acute or convalescent COVID-19.

This clone has more than one count but fewer than ten. The DNA for the CDR3 is TGTGCCAGTAGTATAGCGGGGAACTATGGCTACACCTTC. Amino acids: CASSIAGNYGYTF. The V call is TRBV19, the J call TRBJ1-2; D gene unclear. With 1 base removed from V and 2 bases from J, the gap between germline ends came to 5 bases. CDR1 and CDR2 from the germline V gene are LNHDA and SQIVND (reference sequence). This CDR3 is built from 13 residues.

This clone was observed a few times. The CDR3 DNA follows: TGTGCCAGCAGCCTAAGAGATAGGGGTGGGATGAACACTGAAGCTTTCTTT. Protein sequence: CASSLRDRGGMNTEAFF. V is TRBV9 and J is TRBJ1-1; possibly TRBD1 for D (5 bases). The CDR3 covers 17 residues. With 4 bases removed from V and 0 bases from J, the gap between germline ends came to 19 bases. The germline gives CDR1 SGDLS, CDR2 YYNGEE.

This clone was seen a few times. This sequence joins TRBV7-2 and TRBJ2-1, with D possibly being TRBD1 (6 bases). Trimming shortened V by 1 base and J by 5 bases, and 6 bases separated the two germline ends. This CDR3 has 13 residues. CDR1 is SGHTA, CDR2 FQGNSA, per germline. Written as DNA, the CDR3 is TGTGCCAGCAGCTTAGACAGGGACAATGAGCAGTTCTTC. Translated, it gives CASSLDRDNEQFF.

The rearrangement links TRBV30 to TRBJ2-2; D may be TRBD2 (6 bases). Germline CDR1 and CDR2: GTSNPN and SVGIG (reference sequence). The CDR3 spans 17 residues. Trimming pared 0 bases from V and 5 bases from J, leaving 19 bases between. CDR3 loop: CAWSVSRRLAETGELFF. CDR3 DNA: TGTGCCTGGAGTGTATCTAGGCGTTTAGCGGAGACCGGGGAGCTGTTTTTT.

This chain connects TRBV6-1 to TRBJ1-6; no clear D. V lost 1 base and J 8 bases, leaving 9 bases between the germline ends. Germline assignment: CDR1 MNHNS and CDR2 SASEGT. CDR3 length: 14 residues. The CDR3 DNA reads as TGTGCCAGCAGTGAAGTCAGCGGGCATTCACCCCTCCACTTT. Protein product: CASSEVSGHSPLHF.

The rearrangement links TRBV7-9 to TRBJ1-1; no clear D gene. Germline lookup yields CDR1 SEHNR and CDR2 FQNEAQ (reference sequence). Trimming shortened V by 2 bases and J by 1 base, and 5 bases separated the two germline ends. There are 13 residues in the CDR3. The CDR3 DNA reads TGTGCCAGCAGCTTAAACGGGAACACTGAAGCTTTCTTT. It codes for CASSLNGNTEAFF.

The J gene is TRBJ1-5, the V gene TRBV5-6, with D possibly TRBD1 on 6 matching bases. Germline CDR1 and CDR2: SGHDT and YYEEEE. Trimming pared 8 bases from V and 0 bases from J, leaving 15 bases between. The CDR3 loop spans 15 amino acids. For the CDR3, the DNA is TGTGCCAGTACTCGACAGGCTTATAGCAATCAGCCCCAGCATTTT. Translation gives CASTRQAYSNQPQHF. Based on the CDR3 plus reference TRBV5-6 and TRBJ1-5, the full variable domain is DAGVTQSPTHLIKTRGQQVTLRCSPKSGHDTVSWYQQALGQGPQFIFQYYEEEERQRGNFPDRFSGHQFPNYSSELNVNALLLGDSALYLCASTRQAYSNQPQHFGDGTRLSIL.

The chain uses TRBV5-1 and TRBJ1-5; TRBD1 is a possible D gene (5 bases). The CDR3 is 17 amino acids. The V end lost 7 bases, the J end lost 2 bases, and 22 bases lay between the germline ends. Germline V CDR1 and CDR2: SGHRS, YFSETQ. This CDR3 is CASPRPGVQGGNQPQHF. Here the CDR3 DNA reads TGCGCCAGCCCACGCCCTGGGGTCCAGGGCGGCAATCAGCCCCAGCATTTT. The full variable domain, in which reference TRBV5-1 and TRBJ1-5 provide the parts outside the CDR3, is KAGVTQTPRYLIKTRGQQVTLSCSPISGHRSVSWYQQTPGQGLQFLFEYFSETQRNKGNFPGRFSGRQFSNSRSEMNVSTLELGDSALYLCASPRPGVQGGNQPQHFGDGTRLSIL.

This clone was recorded a few times. The rearrangement joins TRBV11-3 to TRBJ1-1, with D possibly matching TRBD1 (5 bases). CDR3 length: 13 amino acids. The V and J ends lost 8 bases and 1 base respectively, with 11 bases between them. Germline lookup yields CDR1 SGHNT and CDR2 YENEEA. The CDR3 is CASASQGNTEAFF. CDR3 DNA: TGTGCCAGCGCCAGCCAGGGGAACACTGAAGCTTTCTTT.